A single sample is the source of the 26 T cell receptor beta chains below, sequenced in a study of blood T cell repertoires in COVID-19. Clones were sequenced by immunoSEQ multiplex PCR, and TCRdb holds only the in-frame ones, with some missing. The data contain around 200,000 clones, 86% of them seen just once; the ten biggest clones take up around 2.2%. The sequencing input was peripheral blood. These receptors were collected from a woman aged 45-65 years with acute or convalescent COVID-19.

The V gene is TRBV7-2, the J gene TRBJ2-2, with TRBD2 as a possible D gene (6 bases). There are 17 residues in the CDR3. Germline assignment: CDR1 SGHTA and CDR2 FQGNSA. V was clipped by 4 bases and J by 0 bases, with 15 bases between them. The CDR3 DNA sequence: TGTGCCAGCAGCTCCCGTCCTAGCGTAGCGAACACCGGGGAGCTGTTTTTT. Its translation: CASSSRPSVANTGELFF.

This clone was counted between two and nine times. This sample includes further DNA sequences coding for the same CDR3. The V and J genes are TRBV24-1 and TRBJ1-5; D not resolved. CDR1 KGHDR and CDR2 SFDVKD come from the germline V gene. The CDR3 is 12 residues long. V was cut by 3 bases and J by 6 bases, with 5 bases left in between. For the CDR3, the DNA is TGTGCCACCAGTGATGCAGGTCAGCCCCAGCATTTT. The encoded protein is CATSDAGQPQHF.

The rearrangement uses TRBV7-2 and TRBJ2-7; maybe TRBD1 (6 bases). V was cut by 5 bases and J by 0 bases, with 14 bases left in between. The CDR3 length is 15 residues. CDR1 is SGHTA and CDR2 is FQGNSA in the germline V gene. This CDR3 is CASSLRDTSSYEQYF. DNA of the CDR3: TGTGCCAGCAGCCTAAGGGACACGAGCTCCTACGAGCAGTACTTC. The whole variable domain, filled in from reference TRBV7-2 and TRBJ2-7, reads GAGVSQSPSNKVTEKGKDVELRCDPISGHTALYWYRQSLGQGLEFLIYFQGNSAPDKSGLPSDRFSAERTGGSVSTLTIQRTQQEDSAVYLCASSLRDTSSYEQYFGPGTRLTVT.

V usage is TRBV2 and J usage is TRBJ2-7, with D maybe TRBD2 (5 bases). The V end was cut by 1 base, the J end by 5 bases, with 9 bases between. Germline V gives CDR1 SNHLY, CDR2 FYNNEI. This CDR3 has 13 residues. The CDR3 DNA reads TGTGCCAGCAGTGAAGGCGGGTCCCACGAGCAGTACTTC. Translation: CASSEGGSHEQYF.

The chain links TRBV3-1 (or the pseudogene TRBV3-2) to TRBJ2-7; 8 bases agree with TRBD1. This CDR3 has 14 amino acids. Germline V gene lookup returns CDR1 LGHDT and CDR2 YNNKEL (reference sequence). V dropped 5 bases and J dropped 3; count of bases not matched to a gene: 6. As DNA, the CDR3 is TGTGCCAGCAGCGGACAGGGTGGGATCTACGAGCAGTACTTC. Translated, it gives CASSGQGGIYEQYF.

This clone was seen only a few times. The rearrangement links TRBV7-9 to TRBJ1-2, with TRBD1 matching 9 bases. CDR3 size: 14 residues. Germline CDR1 and CDR2: SEHNR and FQNEAQ (reference sequence). The junction had 9 bases not matched to a gene; V was cut back by 7 bases and J by 6 bases. In DNA form, the CDR3 reads TGTGCCAGCAACCCTGGACAGGGGAGGGATGGCTACACCTTC. This sequence encodes CASNPGQGRDGYTF.

The chain combines TRBV29-1 with TRBJ1-2; 7 nucleotides line up with TRBD1. The V gene end was trimmed by 7 bases and the J gene end by 4 bases; junction bases not matched to a gene: 9. CDR1 and CDR2 (germline): SQVTM, ANQGSEA. This CDR3 is built from 13 residues. CDR3 bases: TGCAGCGGCCAGACAGGGCTCGGCTATGGCTACACCTTC. Its translation: CSGQTGLGYGYTF.

The rearrangement uses TRBV24-1 and TRBJ1-2; D not resolved. The germline CDR1 and CDR2 sequences are KGHDR and SFDVKD. V lost 3 bases, J lost 2 bases, and 9 bases lay in between. The CDR3 consists of 14 residues. CDR3 protein: CATSDTRLNYGYTF. DNA for the CDR3: TGTGCCACCAGTGATACCAGGCTCAACTATGGCTACACCTTC.

The rearrangement uses TRBV9 and TRBJ1-2; D may be TRBD1 (5 bases). The CDR3 length is 14 residues. The V end was cut by 3 bases, the J end by 3 bases, with 12 bases between. Germline V CDR1 and CDR2: SGDLS, YYNGEE. The CDR3 nucleotides are TGTGCCAGCAGCGCAAGTTCAGGGTACTATGGCTACACCTTC. Residues: CASSASSGYYGYTF.

The chain has TRBV19 and TRBJ1-6; 8 bases agree with TRBD1. Germline V gene data show CDR1 as LNHDA and CDR2 as SQIVND (reference sequence). This CDR3 has 14 residues. With V trimmed by 5 bases and J by 7 bases, 4 bases remained unmatched. CDR3 in amino acids: CASSPRQGNSPLHF. In DNA form, the CDR3 reads TGTGCCAGTAGTCCGCGACAGGGGAATTCACCCCTCCACTTT.

The gene calls are TRBV7-9 and TRBJ1-2; 8 nucleotides match TRBD1. The CDR3 contains 15 residues. Trimming at V came to 1 base and at J to 1 base, leaving 2 bases not matched to a gene. CDR1 is SEHNR and CDR2 is FQNEAQ in the germline V gene (reference sequence). CDR3 DNA: TGTGCCAGCAGCTTAGGGACAGGGAGTAACTATGGCTACACCTTC. It translates to CASSLGTGSNYGYTF.

This clone has a single count. The chain combines TRBV21-1 with TRBJ2-3; TRBD2, as called in the table, went unchecked against the DNA. TRBV21-1 is a documented pseudogene. The CDR3 loop spans 16 amino acids. The CDR3 nucleotides read TGTGCCAGCAGCACCGGGACTAGCGGGCCCTCCGGTACGCAGTATTTT. Amino acids: CASSTGTSGPSGTQYF.

The chain uses TRBV6-6 and TRBJ2-1; D not resolved. V lost 8 bases and J lost 4, with 9 bases in between. The CDR3 is made up of 12 amino acids. Germline V lookup: CDR1 MNHNY, CDR2 SVGAGI (reference sequence). CDR3 residues: CASARHYNEQFF. The DNA for the CDR3 is TGTGCCAGCGCGAGACATTACAATGAGCAGTTCTTC.

This chain's CDR3 is CASGSMSSTGGTTEAFF. The CDR3 DNA reads TGCGCCAGCGGGTCGATGAGCTCCACGGGCGGGACCACTGAAGCTTTCTTT. The V and J genes are TRBV5-1 and TRBJ1-1, with a possible D match to TRBD1 (5 bases). Germline V gives CDR1 SGHRS, CDR2 YFSETQ. V shed 7 bases and J shed 4 bases, with 26 bases lying between them. The CDR3 loop spans 17 amino acids.

The rearrangement links TRBV11-2 to TRBJ1-2; D perhaps matches TRBD1 (6 bases). V gave up 5 bases and J gave up 11 bases, with 18 bases separating them. The V gene's germline CDR1 is SGHAT and CDR2 FQNNGV. The CDR3 totals 13 residues. DNA of the CDR3: TGTGCCAGCAGCAATAAAGGGGGTTTGGGGTACACCTTC. It encodes CASSNKGGLGYTF.

The chain employs TRBV11-2 and TRBJ1-2; D not resolved. The CDR3 has 12 amino acids. Germline CDR1 SGHAT, CDR2 FQNNGV. V dropped 5 bases and J dropped 4 bases, with 8 bases sitting between them. CDR3 DNA sequence: TGTGCCAGCAGCGCGTACAGCTATGGCTACACCTTC. Amino acid sequence: CASSAYSYGYTF.

The V gene is TRBV7-6, the J gene TRBJ2-1, with 7 bases that match TRBD2. The germline CDR1 and CDR2 sequences are SGHVS and FNYEAQ. The V and J ends lost 4 bases and 0 bases, in that order; junction bases with no gene match: 6. This CDR3 is 16 amino acids long. CDR3 nucleotide sequence: TGTGCCAGCAGCTCCGGACTAGTTAGCTCCTACAATGAGCAGTTCTTC. This encodes CASSSGLVSSYNEQFF.

Remarks on this clone: This specimen includes other DNA sequences encoding the same CDR3. CDR3: CASSRGQGDGYTF. The CDR3 nucleotides are TGTGCCAGCAGCCGAGGACAGGGCGATGGCTACACCTTC. The chain recombines TRBV5-6 with TRBJ1-2; 8 bases align to TRBD1. The CDR3 consists of 13 residues. Trimming cost V 4 bases and J 6 bases; bases outside gene matches: 5. The germline CDR1 and CDR2 sequences are SGHDT and YYEEEE. The complete variable domain, with remaining parts taken from reference TRBV5-6 and TRBJ1-2, reads DAGVTQSPTHLIKTRGQQVTLRCSPKSGHDTVSWYQQALGQGPQFIFQYYEEEERQRGNFPDRFSGHQFPNYSSELNVNALLLGDSALYLCASSRGQGDGYTFGSGTRLTVV.

The chain couples TRBV2 to TRBJ2-1; 13 bases align to TRBD2. The V and J ends lost 5 bases and 4 bases, in that order; junction bases with no gene match: 5. The CDR3 extends over 16 amino acids. CDR1 is SNHLY and CDR2 is FYNNEI in the germline V gene. The CDR3 loop reads CASSPRTSGGYNEQFF. The CDR3 DNA reads TGTGCCAGCAGTCCCCGGACTAGCGGGGGTTACAATGAGCAGTTCTTC.

CDR3 sequence reads: CASSATGSSYNSPLHF. For the CDR3, the DNA is TGTGCCAGCAGCGCGACAGGGAGCTCCTATAATTCACCCCTCCACTTT. The J gene is TRBJ1-6, the V gene TRBV9, with 7 bases matching TRBD1. Germline CDR1 SGDLS, CDR2 YYNGEE. The CDR3 length is 16 residues. The J segment lost 0 bases and the V segment lost 3 bases, leaving 3 bases of the junction unmatched. The full variable domain, with the rest looked up from reference TRBV9 and TRBJ1-6, is DSGVTQTPKHLITATGQRVTLRCSPRSGDLSVYWYQQSLDQGLQFLIQYYNGEERAKGNILERFSAQQFPDLHSELNLSSLELGDSALYFCASSATGSSYNSPLHFGNGTRLTVT.

The chain employs TRBV5-6 and TRBJ2-5, with TRBD1 identical over 9 bases. This CDR3 has 15 amino acids. Germline V CDR1 and CDR2: SGHDT, YYEEEE. V lost 2 bases to trimming and J lost 5 bases; unmatched junction nucleotides: 7. CDR3 residues: CASSFSGQGGETQYF. CDR3 DNA sequence: TGTGCCAGCAGCTTCTCGGGACAGGGCGGGGAGACCCAGTACTTC.

The chain recombines TRBV11-3 with TRBJ1-5; D not certain. Germline CDR1 reads SGHNT; CDR2 reads YENEEA. V dropped 1 base and J dropped 6 bases, with 4 bases sitting between them. The CDR3 extends over 12 amino acids. CDR3 in amino acids: CASSLGGQPQHF. As DNA, the CDR3 is TGTGCCAGCAGCTTAGGAGGTCAGCCCCAGCATTTT.

The chain joins TRBV5-5 to TRBJ2-2; 7 nucleotides agree with TRBD2. The CDR3 loop spans 14 amino acids. Per the germline V gene, CDR1 is SGHKS and CDR2 is YYEKEE (reference sequence). The junction had 5 bases not matched to a gene; V was cut back by 3 bases and J by 6 bases. The CDR3 protein is CASSSNRGAGELFF. CDR3 nucleotide sequence: TGTGCCAGCAGCTCCAACCGGGGGGCCGGGGAGCTGTTTTTT.

The rearrangement links TRBV19 to TRBJ1-1, with D maybe TRBD1 (5 bases). Germline V gene data show CDR1 as LNHDA and CDR2 as SQIVND (reference sequence). This CDR3 is 13 amino acids long. V lost 7 bases and J lost 5, with 14 bases in between. CDR3 in amino acids: CASIVTGGTEAFF. The CDR3 DNA follows: TGTGCCAGTATCGTAACGGGGGGTACTGAAGCTTTCTTT.

V is TRBV7-9 and J is TRBJ2-1, with D possibly matching TRBD2 (6 bases). Germline V gene lookup returns CDR1 SEHNR and CDR2 FQNEAQ (reference sequence). V shed 8 bases and J shed 7 bases, with 15 bases lying between them. The CDR3 sequence is 13 residues long. The CDR3 reads CASRSIGGNEQFF. The CDR3 nucleotides are TGTGCCAGCCGTTCTATCGGGGGAAATGAGCAGTTCTTC.

The V gene is TRBV3-1 (or the pseudogene TRBV3-2), the J gene TRBJ2-3, with a tentative D call TRBD1 (6 bases). V dropped 1 base and J dropped 4 bases, with 15 bases sitting between them. CDR1 LGHDT and CDR2 YNNKEL come from the germline V gene (reference sequence). CDR3 length equals 16 residues. CDR3 amino acids: CASSQAGLGAADTQYF. In DNA form, the CDR3 reads TGTGCCAGCAGCCAAGCGGGATTGGGGGCGGCAGATACGCAGTATTTT.